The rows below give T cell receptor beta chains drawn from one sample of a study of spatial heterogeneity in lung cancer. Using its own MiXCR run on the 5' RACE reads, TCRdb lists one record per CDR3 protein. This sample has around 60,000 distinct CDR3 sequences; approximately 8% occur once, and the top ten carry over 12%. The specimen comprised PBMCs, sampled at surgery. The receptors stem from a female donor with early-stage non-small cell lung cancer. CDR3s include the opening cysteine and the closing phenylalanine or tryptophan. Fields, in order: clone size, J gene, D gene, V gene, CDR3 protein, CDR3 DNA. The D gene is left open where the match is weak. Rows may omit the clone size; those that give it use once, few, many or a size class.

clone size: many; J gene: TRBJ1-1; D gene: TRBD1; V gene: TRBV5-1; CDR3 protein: CASSQGAAEAFF; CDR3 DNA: TGCGCCAGCAGCCAGGGGGCGGCTGAAGCTTTCTTT
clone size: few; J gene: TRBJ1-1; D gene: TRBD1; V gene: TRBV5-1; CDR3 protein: CASSPQGEGTEAFF; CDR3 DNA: TGCGCCAGCAGCCCGCAGGGGGAGGGAACTGAAGCTTTCTTT
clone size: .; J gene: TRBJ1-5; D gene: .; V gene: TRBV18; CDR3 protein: CASSPGRANQPQHF; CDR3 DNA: TGTGCCAGCTCCCCGGGACGGGCCAATCAGCCCCAGCATTTT
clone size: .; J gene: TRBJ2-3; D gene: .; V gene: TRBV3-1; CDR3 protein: CASSQDLVPTDTQYF; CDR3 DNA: TGTGCCAGCAGCCAAGATTTAGTACCAACAGATACGCAGTATTTT
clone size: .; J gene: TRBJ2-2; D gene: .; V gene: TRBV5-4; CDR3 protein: CASSLEGATGELFF; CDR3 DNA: TGTGCCAGCAGCTTGGAAGGGGCGACCGGGGAGCTGTTTTTT
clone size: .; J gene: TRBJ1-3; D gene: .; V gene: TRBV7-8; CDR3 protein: CASSLRASGNTIYF; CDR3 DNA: TGTGCCAGCAGCTTACGGGCCTCTGGAAACACCATATATTTT
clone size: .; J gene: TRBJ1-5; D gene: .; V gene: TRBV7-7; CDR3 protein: CASSSGYSKRVGNQPQHF; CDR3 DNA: TGTGCTAGCAGCTCCGGTTACTCGAAGAGAGTCGGCAATCAGCCCCAGCATTTT
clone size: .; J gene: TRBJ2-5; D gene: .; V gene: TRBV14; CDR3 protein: CASSQGGAGLRETQYF; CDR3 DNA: TGTGCCAGCAGCCAAGGCGGGGCTGGGCTGCGGGAGACCCAGTACTTC
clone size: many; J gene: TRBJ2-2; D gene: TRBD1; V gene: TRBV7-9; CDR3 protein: CASSFRQGSLNTGELFF; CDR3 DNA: TGTGCCAGCAGCTTCCGACAGGGGTCTTTGAACACCGGGGAGCTGTTTTTT
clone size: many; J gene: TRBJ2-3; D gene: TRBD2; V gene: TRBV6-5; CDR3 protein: CASSYSPSGVPGDTQYF; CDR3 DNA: TGTGCCAGCAGTTACTCGCCTAGCGGGGTGCCGGGGGATACGCAGTATTTT
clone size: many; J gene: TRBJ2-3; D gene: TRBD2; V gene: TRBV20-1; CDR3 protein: CSAPSGTSGMASTDTQYF; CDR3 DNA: TGCAGTGCTCCCTCTGGGACTAGCGGGATGGCTAGCACAGATACGCAGTATTTT
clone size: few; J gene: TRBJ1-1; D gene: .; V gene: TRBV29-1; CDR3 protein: CSVAALNTEAFF; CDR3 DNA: TGCAGCGTTGCCGCGTTGAACACTGAAGCTTTCTTT
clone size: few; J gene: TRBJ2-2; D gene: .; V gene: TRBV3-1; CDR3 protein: CASSQFRANTGELFF; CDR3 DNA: TGTGCCAGCAGCCAATTTAGAGCGAACACCGGGGAGCTGTTTTTT
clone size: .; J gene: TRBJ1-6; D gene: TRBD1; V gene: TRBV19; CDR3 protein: CASTPDRGNSPLHF; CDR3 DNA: TGTGCCAGTACCCCCGACAGGGGAAATTCACCCCTCCACTTT
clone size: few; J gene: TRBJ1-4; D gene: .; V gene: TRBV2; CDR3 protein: CASGGPGHEKLFF; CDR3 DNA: TGTGCCAGCGGGGGACCGGGTCATGAAAAACTGTTTTTT
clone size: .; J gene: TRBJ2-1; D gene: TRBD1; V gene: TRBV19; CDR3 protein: CASSIGQGVHEQFF; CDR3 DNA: TGTGCCAGTAGTATAGGACAGGGGGTGCATGAGCAGTTCTTC
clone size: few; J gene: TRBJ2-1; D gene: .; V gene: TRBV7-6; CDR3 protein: CASSLGPGATDNEQFF; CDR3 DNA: TGTGCCAGCAGCTTAGGGCCGGGGGCAACCGACAATGAGCAGTTCTTC
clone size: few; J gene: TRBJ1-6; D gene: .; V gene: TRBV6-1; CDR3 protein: CASSEEEGWYSPLHF; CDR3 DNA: TGTGCCAGCAGTGAAGAAGAGGGTTGGTATTCACCCCTCCACTTT
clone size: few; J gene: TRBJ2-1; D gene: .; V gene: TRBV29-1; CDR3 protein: CSVEGDFSYNEQFF; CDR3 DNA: TGCAGCGTTGAAGGGGACTTCTCCTACAATGAGCAGTTCTTC
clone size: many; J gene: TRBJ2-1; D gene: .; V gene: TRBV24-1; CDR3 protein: CATSDYVGNNEQFF; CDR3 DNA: TGTGCCACCAGTGATTATGTGGGTAACAATGAGCAGTTCTTC
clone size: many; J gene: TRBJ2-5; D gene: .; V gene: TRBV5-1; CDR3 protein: CASSLSGQETQYF; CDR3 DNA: TGCGCCAGCAGCTTGTCTGGGCAAGAGACCCAGTACTTC
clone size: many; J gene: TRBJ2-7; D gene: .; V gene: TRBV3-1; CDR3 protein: CASSQDYEQYF; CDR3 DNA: TGTGCCAGCAGCCAAGACTACGAGCAGTACTTC
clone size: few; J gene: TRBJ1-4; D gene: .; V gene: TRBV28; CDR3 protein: CASSLLTSRGEKLFF; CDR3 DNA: TGTGCCAGCAGCCTCCTCACTTCTCGGGGTGAAAAACTGTTTTTT